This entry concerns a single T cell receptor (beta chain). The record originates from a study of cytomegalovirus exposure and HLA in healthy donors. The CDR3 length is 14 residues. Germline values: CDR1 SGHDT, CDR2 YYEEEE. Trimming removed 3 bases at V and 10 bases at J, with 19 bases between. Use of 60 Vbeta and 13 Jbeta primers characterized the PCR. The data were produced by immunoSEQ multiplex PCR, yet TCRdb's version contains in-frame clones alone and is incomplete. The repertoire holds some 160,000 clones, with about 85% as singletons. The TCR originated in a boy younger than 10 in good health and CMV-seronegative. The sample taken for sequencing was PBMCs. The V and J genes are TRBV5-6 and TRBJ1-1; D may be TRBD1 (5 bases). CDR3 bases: TGTGCCAGCAGCTCCAAAACCCTAGACAGACGAGCTTTCTTT. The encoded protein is CASSSKTLDRRAFF.